These T cell receptor beta chains were read from a single sample in a study of OX40 agonist ivuxolimab in advanced cancers. Only in-frame clones appear in the TCRdb table, and some are missing; sequencing was by immunoSEQ multiplex PCR. Of around 100,000 clones in the sample, roughly 90% were seen once. The sequenced sample was CD4+ or CD8+ T cells sorted from blood, obtained in a trial of the OX40 agonist ivuxolimab. The receptor set was obtained from an adult with an advanced solid tumor such as melanoma, head and neck, liver or kidney cancer. CDR3s include the opening cysteine and the closing phenylalanine or tryptophan. D genes are given only for firm matches. Some rows have no size entry. The others give once, few or many, or a class for an expanded clone.

D	V	size	J	DNA	CDR3
TRBD1	TRBV2	NA	TRBJ1-4	TGTGCCAGCAGGGGACAGGGGGGTGAAAAACTGTTTTTT	CASRGQGGEKLFF
TRBD2	TRBV28	NA	TRBJ2-1	TGTGCCAGCAGTTCCGGCCTAGCGGGGTACAATGAGCAGTTCTTC	CASSSGLAGYNEQFF
NA	TRBV7-2	NA	TRBJ2-1	TGTGCCAGCAGGGCCTCGGACCCGAGCTCCTACAATGAGCAGTTCTTC	CASRASDPSSYNEQFF
TRBD1	TRBV18	NA	TRBJ1-1	TGTGCCAGCTCACCGGGACAGAAGGGCACTGAAGCTTTCTTT	CASSPGQKGTEAFF
NA	TRBV10-3	NA	TRBJ2-3	TGTGCCATCAGTGGTCAACAGGCATCTAGCACAGATACGCAGTATTTT	CAISGQQASSTDTQYF
NA	TRBV11-3	NA	TRBJ2-3	TGTGCCAGCAGCCGGTGGGGGGGCACAGATACGCAGTATTTT	CASSRWGGTDTQYF
TRBD2	TRBV7-2	NA	TRBJ2-1	TGTGCCAGCAGCTGGGGACTAGCGGGAGTTGAGCAGTTCTTC	CASSWGLAGVEQFF
NA	TRBV9	NA	TRBJ2-7	TGTGCCAGCAGCGTAGTTGGCAGCCCCTACTACGAGCAGTACTTC	CASSVVGSPYYEQYF
TRBD2	TRBV5-6	NA	TRBJ2-3	TGTGCCAGCAGCTTCAGAGCGGGGGGGTTCATGGATACGCAGTATTTT	CASSFRAGGFMDTQYF
NA	TRBV4-1	once	TRBJ2-1	TGCGCCAGCAGCCACCCAGGGAACGGGCAGTTCTTC	CASSHPGNGQFF
NA	TRBV5-1	NA	TRBJ2-3	TGCGCCAGCAGCTTCGAAGGTAGAGATACGCAGTATTTT	CASSFEGRDTQYF
TRBD2	TRBV11-3	NA	TRBJ2-1	TGTGCCAGCAGGGGGAGGGCTAGCGGCCACAATGAGCAGTTCTTC	CASRGRASGHNEQFF
NA	TRBV5-3	NA	TRBJ2-4	TGTGCCAGAAGCCCGGGGTGGATTGCGAAAAACATTCAGTACTTC	CARSPGWIAKNIQYF
NA	TRBV7-9	once	TRBJ2-1	TGTGCCAGCAGCCTCACACTGACGGGGGCCACCCCCAACAATGAGCAGTTCTTC	CASSLTLTGATPNNEQFF
TRBD2	TRBV10-3	NA	TRBJ2-1	TGTGCCATCAAGGACGCTAGCGGGAGCTCCTACAATGAGCAGTTCTTC	CAIKDASGSSYNEQFF
NA	TRBV6-5	NA	TRBJ2-4	TGTGCCGCACGGGACCGGGAAGACATTCAGTACTTC	CAARDREDIQYF
NA	TRBV2	NA	TRBJ2-2	TGTGCCAGCAGTGAAGTGTCGAACACCGGGGAGCTGTTTTTT	CASSEVSNTGELFF